This T cell receptor beta chain was profiled in a study of beta chain features in type 1 diabetes. Findings and caveats of the study: The naive, central memory and Treg TCRB repertoires looked more alike in patients than they did in healthy donors.

The V and J ends lost 9 bases and 9 bases, in that order; junction bases with no gene match: 12. From germline, CDR1 is LNHDA and CDR2 SQIVND (reference sequence). The CDR3 loop spans 14 amino acids. In total, each donor contributed a single heparinised blood draw that averaged about 100 mL. Since all of the isolated RNA was reverse transcribed, expressed TCRB transcripts were what got sequenced. Only in-frame clones appear in the TCRdb table, and some are missing; sequencing was by immunoSEQ multiplex PCR. The table has 360,000 or so clones, around 19% seen once. Of note for this clone: Its antigen remains unidentified.

Sequencing used naive CD4+ T cells from blood. The receptor was isolated from a woman aged 18-29 years in good health. The chain links TRBV19 to TRBJ2-3; 10 bases map to TRBD1. The CDR3 coding sequence is TGTGCCAGCAGACCCGGGACAGGGGTCATGACGCAGTATTTT. It encodes CASRPGTGVMTQYF. The full variable domain, rest sourced from reference TRBV19 and TRBJ2-3, is DGGITQSPKYLFRKEGQNVTLSCEQNLNHDAMYWYRQDPGQGLRLIYYSQIVNDFQKGDIAEGYSVSREKKESFPLTVTSAQKNPTAFYLCASRPGTGVMTQYFGPGTRLTVL.